These T cell receptor beta chains were read from a single sample in a study of T cells in localized non-small cell lung cancer. TCRdb's table, derived via immunoSEQ multiplex PCR, lists solely in-frame clones and lacks some. The sample lists some 90,000 clones, 87% seen once, with over 12% in the top ten. The material was peripheral blood, obtained before any cancer treatment. These receptors were collected from a man between 40 and 70 years old with stage I squamous cell lung carcinoma. Both conserved end residues are part of each CDR3. A D gene is named only where the DNA matches it firmly. Expanded clones get a size class; other rows say once, few or many, or leave the size out.

j_call,clone_size,v_call,d_call,cdr3_length,cdr3_aa,cdr3_nt
TRBJ1-2,.,TRBV7-9,.,13,CASSLWQGRGYTF,TGTGCCAGCAGCTTATGGCAGGGACGCGGCTACACCTTC
TRBJ1-2,.,TRBV7-2,.,14,CASSSRGQNYGYTF,TGTGCCAGCAGCTCACGCGGGCAGAACTATGGCTACACCTTC
TRBJ1-2,.,TRBV30,TRBD1,14,CACTVRGTTRGYTF,TGTGCCTGCACCGTCAGGGGGACGACTCGCGGCTACACCTTC
TRBJ2-7,.,TRBV5-1,TRBD1,14,CASSSKTGAGEQYF,TGCGCCAGCAGCTCGAAAACAGGGGCGGGCGAGCAGTACTTC
TRBJ1-6,.,TRBV9,.,14,CASSTYRDNSPLHF,TGTGCCAGCAGCACCTACAGGGATAATTCACCCCTCCACTTT
TRBJ2-1,.,TRBV6-1,TRBD2,16,CASSEASGGAYNEQFF,TGTGCCAGCAGTGAAGCGAGCGGGGGGGCCTACAATGAGCAGTTCTTC
TRBJ1-2,.,TRBV2,TRBD1,14,CASSRSGTDYGYTF,TGTGCCAGCAGTAGAAGCGGGACAGATTATGGCTACACCTTC
TRBJ2-5,few,TRBV2,.,12,CATRTDEETQYF,TGTGCCACGAGGACAGACGAAGAGACCCAGTACTTC
TRBJ1-1,.,TRBV9,.,15,CASSVGDTLNTEAFF,TGTGCCAGCAGCGTAGGGGACACCCTCAACACTGAAGCTTTCTTT
TRBJ1-4,.,TRBV7-2,.,16,CASSPARVTGSGKLFF,TGTGCCAGCAGCCCCGCCCGGGTTACGGGGTCGGGGAAACTGTTTTTT
TRBJ2-2,.,TRBV30,.,13,CAWARSNTGELFF,TGTGCCTGGGCCAGGTCGAACACCGGGGAGCTGTTTTTT
TRBJ1-6,.,TRBV28,.,14,CASSSPGVNSPLHF,TGTGCCAGCAGTTCGCCAGGGGTGAATTCACCCCTCCACTTT
TRBJ1-5,.,TRBV18,.,15,CASSPGKGASQPQHF,TGTGCCAGCTCACCGGGGAAAGGGGCTAGTCAGCCCCAGCATTTT
TRBJ1-1,once,TRBV15,.,13,CATSRQLNTEAFF,TGTGCCACCAGCAGACAGTTAAACACTGAAGCTTTCTTT
TRBJ1-1,.,TRBV7-9,.,15,CASTKASHVNTEAFF,TGTGCCAGCACCAAAGCCTCACATGTGAACACTGAAGCTTTCTTT
TRBJ2-1,.,TRBV30,.,11,CAWSDLDEQFF,TGTGCCTGGAGTGATCTAGATGAGCAGTTCTTC
TRBJ2-1,.,TRBV4-3,TRBD2,17,CASSQDYPSGSYNEQFF,TGCGCCAGCAGCCAAGATTATCCTAGCGGGTCCTACAATGAGCAGTTCTTC